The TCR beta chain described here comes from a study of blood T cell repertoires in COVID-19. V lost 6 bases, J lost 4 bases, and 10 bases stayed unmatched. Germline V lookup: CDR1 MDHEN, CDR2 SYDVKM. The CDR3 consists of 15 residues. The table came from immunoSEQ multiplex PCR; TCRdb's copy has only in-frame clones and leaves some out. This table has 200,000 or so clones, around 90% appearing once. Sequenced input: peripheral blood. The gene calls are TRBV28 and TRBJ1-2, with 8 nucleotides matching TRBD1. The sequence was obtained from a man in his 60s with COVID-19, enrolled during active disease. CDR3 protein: CASSQPRTGGYGYTF. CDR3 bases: TGTGCCAGCAGCCAACCTAGAACAGGGGGCTATGGCTACACCTTC.